The source of this T cell receptor (beta chain) is a study of blood T cell repertoires in COVID-19. Study background: Samples of COVID-19 (acute and convalescent) were obtained from the United States, Italy and Spain. The cDNA or gDNA used as material had been derived from T cells, B-cell-depleted T cells, or PBMCs.

V was shortened by 1 base and J by 3 bases, with 6 bases between the two germline ends. The germline gives CDR1 SGHDT, CDR2 YYEEEE. CDR3 size: 13 residues. Per the authors' pipeline: By means of reference gene primer amplification, nucleated cell counts were estimated. Sequencing used immunoSEQ multiplex PCR; TCRdb keeps in-frame clones, though not all of them. V and J calls and clone size are as listed in that table; D and trimming were resolved from the DNA. The repertoire includes approximately 210,000 clones, around 89% of them detected once, and 4% to 6% sits in the top ten. Sequenced input: peripheral blood. The receptor's source is a middle-aged woman with acute or convalescent COVID-19. The chain links TRBV5-6 to TRBJ2-3; perhaps TRBD2 as D (5 bases). CDR3 coding DNA: TGTGCCAGCAGCTTGTCGGGAACAGATACGCAGTATTTT. Its protein is CASSLSGTDTQYF.